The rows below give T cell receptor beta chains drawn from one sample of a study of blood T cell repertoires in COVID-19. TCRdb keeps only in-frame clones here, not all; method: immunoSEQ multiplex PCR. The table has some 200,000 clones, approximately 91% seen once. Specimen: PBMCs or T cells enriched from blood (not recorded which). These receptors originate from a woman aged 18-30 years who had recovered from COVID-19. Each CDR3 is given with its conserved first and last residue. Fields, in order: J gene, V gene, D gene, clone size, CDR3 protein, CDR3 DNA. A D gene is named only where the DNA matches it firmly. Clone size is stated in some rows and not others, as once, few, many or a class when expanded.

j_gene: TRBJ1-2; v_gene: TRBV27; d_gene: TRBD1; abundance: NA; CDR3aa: CASSSRGQGIFYGYTF; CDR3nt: TGTGCCAGCAGTAGCAGGGGACAGGGTATTTTCTATGGCTACACCTTC
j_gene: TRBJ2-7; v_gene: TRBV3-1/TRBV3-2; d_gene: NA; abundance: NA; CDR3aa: CASKLGAGDEQYF; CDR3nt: TGTGCCAGCAAGTTGGGAGCTGGGGACGAGCAGTACTTC
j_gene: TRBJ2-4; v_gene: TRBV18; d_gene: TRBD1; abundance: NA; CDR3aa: CASSSDREDIQYF; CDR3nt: TGTGCCAGCTCCTCGGACAGGGAGGACATTCAGTACTTC
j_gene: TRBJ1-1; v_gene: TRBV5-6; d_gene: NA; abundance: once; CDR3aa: CASSYLSGRTNTEAFF; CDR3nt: TGTGCCAGCAGCTACCTTAGCGGGAGGACGAACACTGAAGCTTTCTTT
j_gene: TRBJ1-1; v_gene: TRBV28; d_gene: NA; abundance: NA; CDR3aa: CASSLLRVAEAFF; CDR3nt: TGTGCCAGCAGTTTATTGAGGGTTGCTGAAGCTTTCTTT
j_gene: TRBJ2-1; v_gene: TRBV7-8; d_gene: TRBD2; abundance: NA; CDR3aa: CASRFSGNEQFF; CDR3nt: TGTGCCAGCAGATTTAGCGGGAATGAGCAGTTCTTC
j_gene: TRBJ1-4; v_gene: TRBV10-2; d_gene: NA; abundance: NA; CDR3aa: CASSGAGVANEKLFF; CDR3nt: TGCGCCAGCAGTGGAGCAGGGGTAGCGAATGAAAAACTGTTTTTT
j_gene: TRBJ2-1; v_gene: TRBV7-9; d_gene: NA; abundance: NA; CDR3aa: CASSLSYGDNEQFF; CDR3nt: TGTGCCAGCAGCTTATCGTACGGTGACAATGAGCAGTTCTTC
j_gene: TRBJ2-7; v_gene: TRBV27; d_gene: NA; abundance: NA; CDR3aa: CASSLSGGRNYEQYF; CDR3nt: TGTGCCAGCAGTTTATCGGGCGGGCGGAACTACGAGCAGTACTTC
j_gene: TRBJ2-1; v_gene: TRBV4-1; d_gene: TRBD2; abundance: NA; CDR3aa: CASSLRTSGTSYNEQFF; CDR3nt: TGCGCCAGCAGCCTCCGGACTAGCGGGACCTCATACAATGAGCAGTTCTTC
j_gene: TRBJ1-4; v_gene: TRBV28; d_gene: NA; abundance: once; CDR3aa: CASSPKSRATNEKLFF; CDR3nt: TGTGCCAGCAGTCCTAAGTCCCGAGCAACTAATGAAAAACTGTTTTTT
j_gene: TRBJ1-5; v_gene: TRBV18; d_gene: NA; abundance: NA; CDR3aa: CASSPVDSNQPQHF; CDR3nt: TGTGCCAGCTCACCGGTAGATAGCAATCAGCCCCAGCATTTT
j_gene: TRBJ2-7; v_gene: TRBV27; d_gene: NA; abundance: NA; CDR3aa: CASSSPAASEQYEQYF; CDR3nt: TGTGCCAGCAGTTCCCCGGCGGCTAGCGAACAGTACGAGCAGTACTTC
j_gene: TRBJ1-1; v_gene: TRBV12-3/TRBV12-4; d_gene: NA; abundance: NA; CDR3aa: CASRPLADTEAFF; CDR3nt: TGTGCCAGCAGACCATTGGCTGACACTGAAGCTTTCTTT
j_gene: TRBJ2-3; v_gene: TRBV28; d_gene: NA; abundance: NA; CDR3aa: CASSDTRATDTQYF; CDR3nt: TGTGCCAGCAGTGACACGCGGGCCACAGATACGCAGTATTTT
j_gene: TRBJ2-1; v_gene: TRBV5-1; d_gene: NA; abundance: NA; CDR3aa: CASSPRDAYNEQFF; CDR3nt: TGCGCCAGCAGCCCGCGGGACGCCTACAATGAGCAGTTCTTC
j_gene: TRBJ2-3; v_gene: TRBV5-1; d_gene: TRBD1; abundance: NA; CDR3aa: CASSSRGQAADTQYF; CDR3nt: TGCGCCAGCAGCTCCAGGGGGCAAGCCGCAGATACGCAGTATTTT
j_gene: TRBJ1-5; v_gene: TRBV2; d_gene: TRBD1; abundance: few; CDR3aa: CASSVTGWVVQPQHF; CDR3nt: TGTGCCAGCAGTGTGACAGGGTGGGTCGTTCAGCCCCAGCATTTT
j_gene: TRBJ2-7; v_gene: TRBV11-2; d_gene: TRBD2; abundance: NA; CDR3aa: CASSLGGSYEQYF; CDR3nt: TGTGCCAGCAGCTTGGGGGGGTCCTACGAGCAGTACTTC
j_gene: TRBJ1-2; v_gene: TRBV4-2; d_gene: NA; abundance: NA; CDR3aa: CASSPYTNRAHGYTF; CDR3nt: TGTGCCAGCAGCCCCTACACCAACAGGGCCCATGGCTACACCTTC
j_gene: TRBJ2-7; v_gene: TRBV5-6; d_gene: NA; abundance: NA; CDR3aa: CASSSGQSYSYEQYF; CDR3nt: TGTGCCAGCAGCTCCGGACAGTCTTACTCCTACGAGCAGTACTTC
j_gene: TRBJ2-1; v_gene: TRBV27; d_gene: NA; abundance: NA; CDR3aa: CASSFGGVGSYNEQFF; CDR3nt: TGTGCCAGCAGTTTTGGCGGGGTCGGCTCCTACAATGAGCAGTTCTTC
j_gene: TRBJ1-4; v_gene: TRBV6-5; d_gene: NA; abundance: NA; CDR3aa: CASRSTLGVSEKLFF; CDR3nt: TGTGCCAGCAGGTCCACCCTAGGGGTGAGCGAAAAACTGTTTTTT
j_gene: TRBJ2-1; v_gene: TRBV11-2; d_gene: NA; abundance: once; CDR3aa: CASRTIRRSDVDEQFF; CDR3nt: TGTGCCAGCAGGACCATAAGGCGTAGCGACGTCGATGAGCAGTTCTTC
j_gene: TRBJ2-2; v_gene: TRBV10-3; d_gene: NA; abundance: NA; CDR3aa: CAISARNTGELFF; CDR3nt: TGTGCCATCAGTGCGAGGAACACCGGGGAGCTGTTTTTT
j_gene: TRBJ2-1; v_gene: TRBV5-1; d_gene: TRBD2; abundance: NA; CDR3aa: CASSPSSGGSSYNEQFF; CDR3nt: TGCGCCAGCAGCCCCTCTAGCGGGGGAAGCTCCTACAATGAGCAGTTCTTC
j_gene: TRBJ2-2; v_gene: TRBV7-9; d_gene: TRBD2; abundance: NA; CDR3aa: CASSFRLASGTGELFF; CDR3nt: TGTGCCAGCAGCTTCCGACTAGCCTCGGGCACCGGGGAGCTGTTTTTT
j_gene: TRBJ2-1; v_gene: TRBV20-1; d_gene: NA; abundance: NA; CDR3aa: CSASGGLISNEQFF; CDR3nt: TGCAGTGCTAGTGGCGGGCTCATCTCCAATGAGCAGTTCTTC
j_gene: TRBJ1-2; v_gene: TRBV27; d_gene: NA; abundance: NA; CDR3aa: CASSLQGRNYGYTF; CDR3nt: TGTGCCAGCAGTTTACAGGGGAGAAACTATGGCTACACCTTC
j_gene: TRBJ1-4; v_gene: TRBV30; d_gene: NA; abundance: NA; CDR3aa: CAYSFLATNEKLFF; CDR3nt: TGTGCCTACAGCTTCCTTGCAACTAATGAAAAACTGTTTTTT
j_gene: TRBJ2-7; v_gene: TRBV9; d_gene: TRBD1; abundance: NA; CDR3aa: CASSPRQGSPNEQYF; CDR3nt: TGTGCCAGCAGCCCACGACAGGGGTCCCCTAACGAGCAGTACTTC